This record looks at one T cell receptor (beta chain) sequence and its context. What it binds is unknown. This sample is drawn from a study of a mutant IDH1 vaccine in newly diagnosed glioma. Study summary: Eight vaccinations reached patients in weeks 1, 3, 5, 7, 11, 15, 19 and 23. Vaccination was launched 4-6 weeks after radiotherapy alone, or with temozolomide cycles. Earlier care involved radiotherapy, temozolomide, or both, and the majority received both.

Time point in this sample: week 5, during vaccination. Mutant IDH1 20-mer peptide, at 300 ug, made up each vaccine dose, with topical imiquimod. Germline V lookup: CDR1 LGHNA, CDR2 YNFKEQ. J lost 9 bases, V lost 0 bases, and 11 bases had no gene match. The CDR3 totals 16 residues. Assay used: immunoSEQ multiplex PCR; TCRdb lists only in-frame clones, some missing. The data contain 40,000 to 60,000 clones, about three quarters of them seen just once; the ten biggest clones take up 1.8%. The material was PBMCs, obtained from a glioma patient whose treatment included an IDH1 peptide vaccine. This clonotype was sampled from a woman aged 40-49 years with glioma. This sequence joins TRBV4-2 and TRBJ2-1, with 7 nucleotides matching TRBD1. The DNA for the CDR3 is TGTGCCAGCAGCCAAGAGACAGGGAAGGTCGCGGGTGAGCAGTTCTTC. This gives the protein CASSQETGKVAGEQFF.